This entry is about one T cell receptor (beta chain). The sample comes from a study of T cells in Graves' hyperthyroidism and ophthalmopathy. Study summary: Peripheral blood samples were taken at initial diagnosis, prior to any treatment.

V gave up 5 bases and J gave up 7 bases, with 12 bases separating them. Germline-derived CDR1 and CDR2 are SGHTA and FQGTGA. The CDR3 runs 12 residues. RNA transcripts yielded amplified TCR beta CDR3 regions. First-round RT-PCR with HTBI primers amplified the TCR CDR3 region. One entry per CDR3 protein results from TCRdb running MiXCR on the multiplex PCR reads. The table shows 450,000 to 650,000 distinct CDR3 sequences, with 11% to 15% occurring only once. The chain links TRBV7-3 to TRBJ2-7; weak D call: TRBD2 (5 bases). Sequencing was performed on blood. The clonotype comes from a young woman with Graves' ophthalmopathy. The CDR3 loop is CASSPTGKEQYF. The CDR3 DNA is TGTGCCAGCAGCCCGACGGGAAAAGAGCAGTACTTC.